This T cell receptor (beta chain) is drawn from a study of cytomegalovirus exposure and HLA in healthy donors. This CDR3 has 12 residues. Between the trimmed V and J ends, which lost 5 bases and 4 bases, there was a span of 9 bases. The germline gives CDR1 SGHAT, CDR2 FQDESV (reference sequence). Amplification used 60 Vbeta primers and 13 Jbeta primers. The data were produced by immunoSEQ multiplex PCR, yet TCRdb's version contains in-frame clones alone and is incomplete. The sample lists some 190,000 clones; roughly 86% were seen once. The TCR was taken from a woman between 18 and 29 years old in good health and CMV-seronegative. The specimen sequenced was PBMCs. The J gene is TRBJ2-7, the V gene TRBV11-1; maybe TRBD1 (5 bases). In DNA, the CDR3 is TGTGCCAGCAGCCCAGACAGTTACGAGCAGTACTTC. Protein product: CASSPDSYEQYF.